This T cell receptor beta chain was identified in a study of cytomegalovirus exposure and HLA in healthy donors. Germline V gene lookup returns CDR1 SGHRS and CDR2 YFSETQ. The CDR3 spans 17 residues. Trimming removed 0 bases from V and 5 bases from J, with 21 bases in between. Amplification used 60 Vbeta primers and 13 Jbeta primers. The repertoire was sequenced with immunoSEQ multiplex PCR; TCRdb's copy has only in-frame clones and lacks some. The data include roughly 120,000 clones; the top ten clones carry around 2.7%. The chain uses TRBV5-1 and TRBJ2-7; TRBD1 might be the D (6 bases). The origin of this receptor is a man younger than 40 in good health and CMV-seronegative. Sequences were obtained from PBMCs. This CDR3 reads CASSLESQGLSFNEQYF. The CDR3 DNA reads TGCGCCAGCAGCTTGGAATCCCAGGGGCTATCATTCAACGAGCAGTACTTC.